One sample yielded the 30 T cell receptor beta chains listed below, sequenced in a study of beta chain features in type 1 diabetes. The entirety of the isolated RNA underwent reverse transcription, so expressed TCRB transcripts were sequenced. Profiling relied on immunoSEQ multiplex PCR, and the TCRdb table lists in-frame clones only, not all of them. This table holds roughly 240,000 clones, around 68% found once. Sequencing used naive CD4+ T cells from blood. These receptors were taken from a man aged 25 to 40 in good health.

This clone has just one count. The rearrangement uses TRBV25-1 and TRBJ2-1; a possible D gene is TRBD1 (6 bases). V dropped 5 bases and J dropped 5 bases, with 16 bases sitting between them. This CDR3 region has 15 residues. CDR1 is MGHDK and CDR2 is SYGVNS in the germline V gene. The CDR3 region is CASSTSTGSDNEQFF. DNA of the CDR3: TGTGCCAGCAGTACCTCTACAGGGTCCGACAATGAGCAGTTCTTC.

This clone turned up a few times. The V and J genes are TRBV9 and TRBJ2-7; the D gene is possibly TRBD2 (5 bases). The CDR3 loop spans 14 amino acids. The germline gives CDR1 SGDLS, CDR2 YYNGEE. Trimming removed 4 bases from V and 2 bases from J, with 13 bases in between. The DNA of the CDR3 is TGTGCCAGCAGCCCAGACGGGATGACCTACGAGCAGTACTTC. Its translation is CASSPDGMTYEQYF.

In its sample, this clone was seen a few times. This rearrangement joins TRBV23-1 to TRBJ2-3, with 10 bases lining up with TRBD1. TRBV23-1 is marked as an open reading frame, function uncertain. The CDR3 extends over 16 amino acids. The J segment lost 1 base and the V segment lost 1 base, leaving 2 bases of the junction unmatched. The CDR3 is CASSQFGTGGTDTQYF. The CDR3 DNA is TGCGCCAGCAGTCAATTTGGGACAGGGGGCACAGATACGCAGTATTTT.

V and J are TRBV7-9 and TRBJ2-7, with D unresolved. Looked up from germline, CDR1 is SEHNR and CDR2 is FQNEAQ (reference sequence). The CDR3 runs to 12 residues. Deletions cut 5 bases from V and 7 bases from J, with 12 bases between. CDR3 protein: CASSPSLGEQYF. CDR3 DNA: TGTGCCAGCAGCCCGTCCTTGGGAGAGCAGTACTTC.

The sample holds one count of this clone. The chain joins TRBV14 to TRBJ2-1; 9 bases line up with TRBD2. With 1 base clipped from V and 4 bases from J, the junction kept 2 bases outside the gene matches. Germline V gene sequence: CDR1 SGHDN, CDR2 FVKESK. CDR3 length: 15 residues. CDR3 sequence: CASSQGTSVYNEQFF. DNA of the CDR3: TGTGCCAGCAGCCAAGGGACTAGCGTGTACAATGAGCAGTTCTTC.

J is TRBJ2-5 and V is TRBV27, with D perhaps matching TRBD2 (6 bases). The V end lost 6 bases, the J end lost 3 bases, and 14 bases lay between the germline ends. The CDR3 sequence is 14 residues long. Per the germline V gene, CDR1 is MNHEY and CDR2 is SMNVEV (reference sequence). The CDR3 loop is CASSRDWAKETQYF. The CDR3 nucleotides read TGTGCCAGCAGCAGGGACTGGGCGAAAGAGACCCAGTACTTC.

The gene calls are TRBV6-1 and TRBJ2-7; TRBD2 matches 10 bases. This CDR3 contains 14 residues. CDR1 and CDR2 (germline): MNHNS, SASEGT. J gave up 5 bases and V 3 bases, and 4 bases lay outside the gene matches. The CDR3 DNA reads TGTGCCAGCAGTGAGATCGGGACTAGCGACGAGCAGTACTTC. Its translation is CASSEIGTSDEQYF.

The chain has TRBV7-2 and TRBJ2-5; no reliable D call. V was clipped by 1 base and J by 6 bases, with 3 bases between them. The CDR3 loop spans 11 amino acids. The germline gives CDR1 SGHTA, CDR2 FQGNSA. CDR3 sequence (DNA): TGTGCCAGCAGCTTAGTCAAGACCCAGTACTTC. Translating gives CASSLVKTQYF.

The CDR3 sequence is CASSLASRRGANVLTF. CDR3 in DNA: TGTGCCAGCAGCTTAGCAAGTAGGCGTGGGGCCAACGTCCTGACTTTC. The chain joins TRBV7-9 to TRBJ2-6; D gene uncertain. The CDR3 covers 16 residues. CDR1 is SEHNR, CDR2 FQNEAQ, per germline (reference sequence). Trimming stripped 0 bases from V and 3 bases from J, with 9 bases between.

Only a few counts were recorded for this clone. The rearrangement links TRBV5-1 to TRBJ1-1; D possibly corresponds to TRBD1 (6 bases). The CDR3 runs 14 residues. Between the trimmed V and J ends, which lost 0 bases and 4 bases, there was a span of 10 bases. CDR1 is SGHRS and CDR2 is YFSETQ in the germline V gene. CDR3 residues: CASSLAWGATEAFF. The CDR3 DNA reads TGCGCCAGCAGCTTGGCCTGGGGGGCCACTGAAGCTTTCTTT.

The chain combines TRBV30 with TRBJ1-1; 10 nucleotides agree with TRBD1. This CDR3 region has 13 residues. Germline CDR1 is GTSNPN and CDR2 is SVGIG (reference sequence). V lost 3 bases and J lost 4; bases outside the gene matches: 2. In DNA form, the CDR3 reads TGTGCCTGGAGGGACAGGGGGGGCACTGAAGCTTTCTTT. Translation gives CAWRDRGGTEAFF.

This clone was seen only a few times. This same CDR3 is encoded by further DNA sequences in the sample. The chain has TRBV9 and TRBJ2-1, with TRBD2 identical over 7 bases. The CDR3 is 12 amino acids. CDR1 and CDR2 (germline): SGDLS, YYNGEE. The V segment lost 3 bases and the J segment 8 bases; nucleotides outside the gene matches: 2. In DNA, the CDR3 is TGTGCCAGCAGCGCACGGGGGGATGAGCAGTTCTTC. Its protein is CASSARGDEQFF. The complete variable domain, with remaining parts taken from reference TRBV9 and TRBJ2-1, reads DSGVTQTPKHLITATGQRVTLRCSPRSGDLSVYWYQQSLDQGLQFLIQYYNGEERAKGNILERFSAQQFPDLHSELNLSSLELGDSALYFCASSARGDEQFFGPGTRLTVL.

This rearrangement joins TRBV25-1 to TRBJ1-6, with unresolved D. CDR3 length: 13 residues. Germline V gene data show CDR1 as MGHDK and CDR2 as SYGVNS. V shed 1 base and J shed 10 bases, with 8 bases lying between them. The chain's CDR3 is CASSELGGSPLHF. The CDR3 nucleotides are TGTGCCAGCAGTGAATTAGGAGGATCACCCCTCCACTTT.

This sequence joins TRBV7-9 and TRBJ2-7; no clear D gene. The germline gives CDR1 SEHNR, CDR2 FQNEAQ (reference sequence). V lost 3 bases to trimming and J lost 2 bases, with 8 bases between them. The CDR3 is made up of 13 amino acids. CDR3 amino acids: CASSFDGPYEQYF. Here the CDR3 DNA reads TGTGCCAGCAGCTTCGATGGGCCCTACGAGCAGTACTTC.

The sample holds one count of this clone. V gene TRBV18 combines with J gene TRBJ2-7; the D gene is possibly TRBD2 (6 bases). In germline, CDR1 is KGHSH, CDR2 LQKENI. The V end lost 2 bases, the J end lost 3 bases, and 11 bases lay between the germline ends. The CDR3 loop spans 14 amino acids. This chain's CDR3 is CASSPGGDFYEQYF. As DNA, the CDR3 is TGTGCCAGCTCACCAGGAGGGGATTTCTACGAGCAGTACTTC. The whole variable domain, filled in from reference TRBV18 and TRBJ2-7, reads NAGVMQNPRHLVRRRGQEARLRCSPMKGHSHVYWYRQLPEEGLKFMVYLQKENIIDESGMPKERFSAEFPKEGPSILRIQQVVRGDSAAYFCASSPGGDFYEQYFGPGTRLTVT.

J is TRBJ1-5 and V is TRBV18; 9 nucleotides match TRBD1. Germline V lookup: CDR1 KGHSH, CDR2 LQKENI. Trimming at V came to 3 bases and at J to 5 bases, leaving 8 bases not matched to a gene. The CDR3 runs to 16 residues. Here the CDR3 reads CASSPPRTGVDQPQHF. CDR3 DNA sequence: TGTGCCAGCTCACCGCCGAGGACAGGGGTCGATCAGCCCCAGCATTTT. The complete variable domain, with remaining parts taken from reference TRBV18 and TRBJ1-5, reads NAGVMQNPRHLVRRRGQEARLRCSPMKGHSHVYWYRQLPEEGLKFMVYLQKENIIDESGMPKERFSAEFPKEGPSILRIQQVVRGDSAAYFCASSPPRTGVDQPQHFGDGTRLSIL.

J is TRBJ2-5 and V is TRBV9; 11 nucleotides agree with TRBD2. Per the germline V gene, CDR1 is SGDLS and CDR2 is YYNGEE. The CDR3 length is 17 residues. J was trimmed by 5 bases and V by 3 bases; bases with no gene match: 12. The CDR3 nucleotides are TGTGCCAGCAGCGGTGGGACTAGCGGAGGCGCCTGGGAGACCCAGTACTTC. Translation gives CASSGGTSGGAWETQYF.

The J gene is TRBJ2-7, the V gene TRBV30, with 9 bases fitting TRBD1. The junction had 4 bases not matched to a gene; V was cut back by 4 bases and J by 3 bases. The CDR3 spans 13 residues. Looked up from germline, CDR1 is GTSNPN and CDR2 is SVGIG (reference sequence). The CDR3 protein is CAWNGQGYYEQYF. The CDR3, as DNA: TGTGCCTGGAACGGACAGGGGTACTACGAGCAGTACTTC.

The table lists this clone with a few counts. The chain uses TRBV5-1 and TRBJ2-1; perhaps TRBD2 as D (5 bases). CDR3 length: 13 residues. Looked up from germline, CDR1 is SGHRS and CDR2 is YFSETQ. The V and J ends lost 2 bases and 8 bases respectively, with 11 bases between them. The CDR3 here is CASSLRGLDEQFF. In nucleotides, the CDR3 is TGCGCCAGCAGCTTAAGAGGGTTGGATGAGCAGTTCTTC.

The chain has TRBV30 and TRBJ1-3, with unresolved D. CDR1 is GTSNPN and CDR2 is SVGIG in the germline V gene (reference sequence). Trimming removed 1 base at V and 7 bases at J, with 11 bases between. The CDR3 runs 13 residues. CDR3 sequence: CAWSGPVGNTIYF. The CDR3 bases are TGTGCCTGGAGTGGTCCAGTCGGGAACACCATATATTTT.

The rearrangement joins TRBV15 to TRBJ2-5; D ambiguous. The CDR3 is 13 amino acids. CDR1 is LNHNV and CDR2 is YYDKDF in the germline V gene (reference sequence). The V end lost 2 bases, the J end lost 2 bases, and 6 bases lay between the germline ends. The CDR3 sequence is CATSRRQQETQYF. In DNA form, the CDR3 reads TGTGCCACCAGCAGACGACAACAAGAGACCCAGTACTTC.

The V and J genes are TRBV30 and TRBJ1-1, with TRBD1 as a possible D gene (6 bases). CDR3 length: 14 amino acids. V was pared by 1 base and J by 1 base, with 10 bases between. Germline-derived CDR1 and CDR2 are GTSNPN and SVGIG (reference sequence). CDR3 region: CAWSGQAKNTEAFF. The CDR3 DNA reads as TGTGCCTGGAGTGGACAGGCGAAGAACACTGAAGCTTTCTTT. Combining the CDR3 with reference TRBV30 and TRBJ1-1 gives the whole variable domain SQTIHQWPATLVQPVGSPLSLECTVEGTSNPNLYWYRQAAGRGLQLLFYSVGIGQISSEVPQNLSASRPQDRQFILSSKKLLLSDSGFYLCAWSGQAKNTEAFFGQGTRLTVV.

The rearrangement uses TRBV30 and TRBJ1-1; D gene unclear. Trimming stripped 8 bases from V and 0 bases from J, with 7 bases between. CDR1 GTSNPN and CDR2 SVGIG come from the germline V gene (reference sequence). The CDR3 has 11 residues. The chain's CDR3 is CATRVNTEAFF. The CDR3 DNA follows: TGTGCCACACGGGTGAACACTGAAGCTTTCTTT.

This chain joins TRBV11-2 and TRBJ2-1; 7 nucleotides agree with TRBD2. V dropped 1 base and J dropped 14; count of bases not matched to a gene: 11. In germline, CDR1 is SGHAT, CDR2 FQNNGV. This CDR3 spans 14 amino acids. CDR3: CASSLVLSTSLKFF. The DNA for the CDR3 is TGTGCCAGCAGCTTAGTCTTATCGACTAGCCTTAAGTTCTTC. The variable domain in full, completed from reference TRBV11-2 and TRBJ2-1, reads EAGVAQSPRYKIIEKRQSVAFWCNPISGHATLYWYQQILGQGPKLLIQFQNNGVVDDSQLPKDRFSAERLKGVDSTLKIQPAKLEDSAVYLCASSLVLSTSLKFFGPGTRLTVL.

V is TRBV30 and J is TRBJ1-6; 7 bases are shared with TRBD1. This CDR3 contains 13 residues. The ends lost 4 bases at V and 6 bases at J; junction bases unmatched: 3. Germline V gene sequence: CDR1 GTSNPN, CDR2 SVGIG (reference sequence). The DNA of the CDR3 is TGTGCCTGGAAAGGGGACAGTAATTCACCCCTCCACTTT. Protein: CAWKGDSNSPLHF.

This chain connects TRBV25-1 to TRBJ2-3; D remains unclear. V was shortened by 1 base and J by 2 bases, with 4 bases between the two germline ends. CDR3 length: 13 residues. The germline gives CDR1 MGHDK, CDR2 SYGVNS. This CDR3 is CASSEFTTDTQYF. The CDR3 coding sequence is TGTGCCAGCAGTGAATTTACCACAGATACGCAGTATTTT.

The rearrangement uses TRBV6-4 and TRBJ1-1; D is unresolved. V shed 3 bases and J shed 2 bases, with 13 bases lying between them. The CDR3 is 15 amino acids. Germline V CDR1 and CDR2: MRHNA, SNTAGT. The CDR3: CASSEFDGYNTEAFF. DNA of the CDR3: TGTGCCAGCAGTGAATTCGACGGTTACAACACTGAAGCTTTCTTT.

V is TRBV18 and J is TRBJ1-1; D remains ambiguous. CDR3 size: 15 residues. Germline V gives CDR1 KGHSH, CDR2 LQKENI. Between the trimmed V and J ends, which lost 3 bases and 4 bases, there was a span of 15 bases. The DNA for the CDR3 is TGTGCCAGCTCACCGAGGAAGGGTGGCGGCACTGAAGCTTTCTTT. This translates into CASSPRKGGGTEAFF.

The chain combines TRBV29-1 with TRBJ2-5; 9 bases align to TRBD1. Germline CDR1 and CDR2: SQVTM and ANQGSEA. The CDR3 consists of 13 residues. The V and J ends lost 7 bases and 4 bases, in that order; junction bases with no gene match: 7. CDR3 in DNA: TGCAGCGCACCACAGGGGGCTCTAGAGACCCAGTACTTC. It codes for CSAPQGALETQYF.

The chain combines TRBV19 with TRBJ1-1; D uncertain. This CDR3 has 18 amino acids. The V end lost 3 bases, the J end lost 6 bases, and 26 bases lay between the germline ends. Germline-derived CDR1 and CDR2 are LNHDA and SQIVND (reference sequence). CDR3 amino acids: CASSIPRFLTHGFPEAFF. The CDR3 DNA reads as TGTGCCAGTAGTATCCCCCGATTCCTTACGCACGGTTTCCCTGAAGCTTTCTTT.